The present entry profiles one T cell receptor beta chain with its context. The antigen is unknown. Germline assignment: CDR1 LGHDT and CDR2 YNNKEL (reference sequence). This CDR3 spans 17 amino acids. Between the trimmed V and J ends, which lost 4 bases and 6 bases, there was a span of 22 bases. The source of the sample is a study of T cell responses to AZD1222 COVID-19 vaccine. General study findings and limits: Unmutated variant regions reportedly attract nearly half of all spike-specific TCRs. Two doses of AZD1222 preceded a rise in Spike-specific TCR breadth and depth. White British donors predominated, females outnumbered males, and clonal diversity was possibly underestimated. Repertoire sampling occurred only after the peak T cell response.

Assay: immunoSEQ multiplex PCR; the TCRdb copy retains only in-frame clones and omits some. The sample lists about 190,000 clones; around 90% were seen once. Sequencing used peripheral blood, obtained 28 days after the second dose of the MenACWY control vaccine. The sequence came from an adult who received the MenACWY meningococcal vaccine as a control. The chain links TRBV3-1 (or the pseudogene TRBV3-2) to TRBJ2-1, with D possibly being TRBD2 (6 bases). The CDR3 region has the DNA TGTGCCAGCAGCCTTGAGGGTCTGGCGGGATGGTCCAATGAGCAGTTCTTC. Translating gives CASSLEGLAGWSNEQFF.